This T cell receptor beta chain was retrieved from a study of spatial heterogeneity in lung cancer. Whole-study context: As counted in raw reads, each unique TCR and UMI combination appeared more than ten times on average.

TCR cDNA molecules each had a unique molecular identifier. TCRdb called the 5' RACE reads again in MiXCR, with one record for every CDR3 protein. Of about 6,900 distinct CDR3 sequences listed, less than 5% are singletons. Noted time point: sample taken at primary tumor resection. Frozen PBMC, nontumor lung or tumor provided whole RNA, which was sequenced unsorted. By proportion, this clonotype is medium-sized. This beta chain is a stray sequence in a library constructed for alpha chains; its clone size is not meaningful. This sequence was found in a female donor with early-stage non-small cell lung cancer. The sequenced sample was normal lung tissue next to the tumor, obtained at surgery.

CDR3 in amino acids: CASSLNPGQDNYGYTF. The CDR3 DNA follows: TGTGCCAGCAGTCTTAACCCGGGACAGGACAACTATGGCTACACCTTC. The chain recombines TRBV28 with TRBJ1-2, with 8 positions matching TRBD1. CDR3 length: 16 residues. CDR1 MDHEN and CDR2 SYDVKM come from the germline V gene. Germline trimming cut 5 bases from V and 2 bases from J; bases unmatched to any gene: 10.